The 3 T cell receptor beta chains given below trace back to one sample, sequenced in a study of PD-L1 blockade in urothelial cancer. The method was immunoSEQ multiplex PCR; TCRdb's version includes in-frame clones alone and lacks a portion of them. The sample lists almost 30,000 clones, approximately 89% occurring once. The source material was PBMCs, sampled around atezolizumab (anti-PD-L1) treatment. Source of these receptors: a man aged 45-65 years with urothelial cancer.

The chain joins TRBV10-3 to TRBJ2-7; TRBD1 aligns across 7 bases. Per germline, CDR1 ENHRY and CDR2 SYGVKD. The CDR3 sequence is 12 residues long. Trimming removed 10 bases from V and 2 bases from J; junction bases left unmatched: 5. The CDR3 nucleotides are TGTGCCACCCGGACAGGTCCCTACGAGCAGTACTTC. Encoded protein: CATRTGPYEQYF.

The chain joins TRBV5-4 to TRBJ2-5, with D perhaps matching TRBD1 (6 bases). Germline CDR1 and CDR2: SGHNT and YYREEE (reference sequence). Trimming pared 8 bases from V and 3 bases from J, leaving 14 bases between. The length of the CDR3 is 13 residues. The CDR3 nucleotides read TGTGCCAGTACGCCCCGGACAGAAGAGACCCAGTACTTC. Protein: CASTPRTEETQYF.

The V gene is TRBV15, the J gene TRBJ2-1; no clear D. V was pared by 4 bases and J by 5 bases, with 9 bases between. The CDR3 is 13 amino acids. Germline loops: CDR1 LNHNV, CDR2 YYDKDF (reference sequence). CDR3 nucleotides: TGTGCCACCAGCAACTTTCAGGACAATGAGCAGTTCTTC. It encodes CATSNFQDNEQFF.